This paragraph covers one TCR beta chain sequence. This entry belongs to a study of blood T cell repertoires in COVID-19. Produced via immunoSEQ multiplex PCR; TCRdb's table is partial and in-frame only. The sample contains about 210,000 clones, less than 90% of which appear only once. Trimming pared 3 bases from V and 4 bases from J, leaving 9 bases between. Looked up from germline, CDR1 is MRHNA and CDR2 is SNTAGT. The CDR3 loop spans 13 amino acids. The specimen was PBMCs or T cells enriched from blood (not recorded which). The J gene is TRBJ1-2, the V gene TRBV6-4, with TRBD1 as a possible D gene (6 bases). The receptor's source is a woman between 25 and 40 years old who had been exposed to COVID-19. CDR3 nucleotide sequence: TGTGCCAGCAGTGATGGGGGCGGCTATGGCTACACCTTC. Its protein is CASSDGGGYGYTF.